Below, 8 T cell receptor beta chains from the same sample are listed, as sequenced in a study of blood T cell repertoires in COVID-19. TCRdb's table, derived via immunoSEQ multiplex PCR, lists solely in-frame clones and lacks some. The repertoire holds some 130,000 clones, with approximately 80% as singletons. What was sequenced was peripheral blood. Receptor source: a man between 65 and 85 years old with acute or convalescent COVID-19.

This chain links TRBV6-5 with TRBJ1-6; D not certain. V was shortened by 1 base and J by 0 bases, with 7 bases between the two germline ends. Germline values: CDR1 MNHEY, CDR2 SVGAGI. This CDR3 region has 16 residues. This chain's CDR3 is CASSYYLSSYNSPLHF. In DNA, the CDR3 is TGTGCCAGCAGTTACTACCTGAGCTCCTATAATTCACCCCTCCACTTT.

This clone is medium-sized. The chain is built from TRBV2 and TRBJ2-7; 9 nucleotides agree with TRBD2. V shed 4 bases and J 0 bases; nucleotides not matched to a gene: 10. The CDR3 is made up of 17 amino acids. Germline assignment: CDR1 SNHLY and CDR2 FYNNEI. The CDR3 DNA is TGTGCCAGCAGTGTATCCTCTCAAGCGGGGGGCTCCTACGAGCAGTACTTC. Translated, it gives CASSVSSQAGGSYEQYF.

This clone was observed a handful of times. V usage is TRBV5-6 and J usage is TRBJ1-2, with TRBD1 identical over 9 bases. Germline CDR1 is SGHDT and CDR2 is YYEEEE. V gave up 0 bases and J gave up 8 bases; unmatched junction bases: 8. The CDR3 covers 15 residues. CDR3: CASSLGGTGLGGYTF. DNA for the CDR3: TGTGCCAGCAGCTTGGGTGGGACAGGGCTCGGAGGCTACACCTTC.

The CDR3, as DNA: TGTGCCAGCAGCCAGGGACTTAATTCACCCCTCCACTTT. This codes for CASSQGLNSPLHF. The V gene is TRBV3-1 (or the pseudogene TRBV3-2), the J gene TRBJ1-6, with D perhaps matching TRBD1 (5 bases). CDR3 length equals 13 residues. CDR1 is LGHDT and CDR2 is YNNKEL in the germline V gene (reference sequence). Deletions cut 3 bases from V and 6 bases from J, with 6 bases between.

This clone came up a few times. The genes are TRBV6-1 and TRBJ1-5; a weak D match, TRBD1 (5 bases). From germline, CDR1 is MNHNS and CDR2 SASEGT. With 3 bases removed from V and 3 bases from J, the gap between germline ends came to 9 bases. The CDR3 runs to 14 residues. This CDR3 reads CASSEGRLNQPQHF. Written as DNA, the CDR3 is TGTGCCAGCAGTGAGGGGCGTCTCAATCAGCCCCAGCATTTT.

The CDR3 protein is CASSSTALGAYGYTF. In nucleotides, the CDR3 is TGTGCCAGCAGTTCCACGGCACTGGGCGCCTATGGCTACACCTTC. This chain connects TRBV27 to TRBJ1-2; D unclear. V gave up 4 bases and J gave up 4 bases, with 16 bases separating them. This CDR3 comprises 15 residues. CDR1 and CDR2 (germline): MNHEY, SMNVEV (reference sequence).

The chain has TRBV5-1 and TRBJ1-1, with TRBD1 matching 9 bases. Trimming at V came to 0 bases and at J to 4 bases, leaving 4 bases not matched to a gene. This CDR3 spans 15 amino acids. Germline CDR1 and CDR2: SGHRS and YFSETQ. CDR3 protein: CASSLAGQGGTEAFF. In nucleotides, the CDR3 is TGCGCCAGCAGCTTGGCGGGACAGGGCGGCACTGAAGCTTTCTTT.

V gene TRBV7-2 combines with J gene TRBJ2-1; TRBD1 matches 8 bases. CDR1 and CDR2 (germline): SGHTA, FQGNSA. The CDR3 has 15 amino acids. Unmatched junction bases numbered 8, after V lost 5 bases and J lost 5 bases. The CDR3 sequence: CASSPRTGWNNEQFF. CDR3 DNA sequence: TGTGCCAGCAGCCCACGGACAGGGTGGAACAATGAGCAGTTCTTC.